This passage covers 25 T cell receptor beta chains from one sample sequenced in a study of T cell responses to AZD1222 COVID-19 vaccine. TCRdb's copy holds only in-frame clones and misses some; the assay was immunoSEQ multiplex PCR. Found here are about 260,000 clones, approximately 93% of them singletons; the top ten hold 0.55%. This specimen consisted of peripheral blood, obtained on day 0 of AZD1222 vaccination. The receptors come from an adult in good health.

The V call is TRBV19, the J call TRBJ2-1; TRBD2 might be the D (7 bases). CDR1 LNHDA and CDR2 SQIVND come from the germline V gene (reference sequence). The V and J ends lost 7 bases and 10 bases respectively, with 23 bases between them. This CDR3 is built from 15 residues. The CDR3: CASTPPAGAPGEQFF. CDR3 coding DNA: TGTGCCAGTACCCCACCGGCGGGGGCCCCGGGAGAGCAGTTCTTC.

V and J are TRBV28 and TRBJ2-7; 7 positions agree with TRBD1. J gave up 1 base and V 7 bases, and 10 bases lay outside the gene matches. Germline CDR1 MDHEN, CDR2 SYDVKM. This CDR3 contains 15 residues. CDR3 residues: CASTHRQGPSYEQYF. DNA for the CDR3: TGTGCCAGCACCCACCGACAGGGACCATCCTACGAGCAGTACTTC.

V is TRBV19 and J is TRBJ2-7; 7 bases map to TRBD2. Germline V lookup: CDR1 LNHDA, CDR2 SQIVND (reference sequence). The V gene end was trimmed by 5 bases and the J gene end by 3 bases; junction bases not matched to a gene: 10. The CDR3 sequence is 15 residues long. The CDR3 sequence is CASSPLAERVYEQYF. DNA for the CDR3: TGTGCCAGTAGTCCCCTAGCGGAGAGGGTCTACGAGCAGTACTTC. Variable domain in full (rest from reference TRBV19 and TRBJ2-7): DGGITQSPKYLFRKEGQNVTLSCEQNLNHDAMYWYRQDPGQGLRLIYYSQIVNDFQKGDIAEGYSVSREKKESFPLTVTSAQKNPTAFYLCASSPLAERVYEQYFGPGTRLTVT.

V is TRBV28 and J is TRBJ2-7; TRBD2 aligns across 8 bases. Looked up from germline, CDR1 is MDHEN and CDR2 is SYDVKM. This CDR3 is 20 amino acids long. With 3 bases clipped from V and 0 bases from J, the junction kept 19 bases outside the gene matches. The CDR3, as DNA: TGTGCCAGCAGTTTCGCCGGGTGGTTGGGGGGAAGCGGGGGCTCCTACGAGCAGTACTTC. Translating it yields CASSFAGWLGGSGGSYEQYF.

The rearrangement joins TRBV6-5 to TRBJ2-3; 8 bases line up with TRBD1. Germline values: CDR1 MNHEY, CDR2 SVGAGI. The CDR3 is 15 amino acids. V shed 5 bases, J shed 5 bases, and the junction held 9 bases outside the gene matches. The CDR3 DNA reads TGTGCCAGCAGTCGCCGAGGACAGGGTGTAGATACGCAGTATTTT. It translates to CASSRRGQGVDTQYF.

The chain couples TRBV5-1 to TRBJ2-7; 10 bases are a match to TRBD1. J lost 3 bases, V lost 5 bases, and 8 bases had no gene match. This CDR3 contains 15 residues. Germline CDR1 and CDR2: SGHRS and YFSETQ. The CDR3 spells CASSPGTGANYEQYF. CDR3 in DNA: TGCGCCAGCAGTCCCGGGACAGGGGCGAACTACGAGCAGTACTTC.

The chain is built from TRBV4-1 and TRBJ1-2, with 10 bases fitting TRBD1. The CDR3 runs 15 residues. CDR1 is MGHRA and CDR2 is YSYEKL in the germline V gene. Trimming at V came to 1 base and at J to 4 bases, leaving 3 bases not matched to a gene. Here the CDR3 reads CASSQGDRGVYGYTF. The CDR3 nucleotides are TGCGCCAGCAGCCAAGGGGACAGGGGCGTCTATGGCTACACCTTC.

V gene TRBV4-3 combines with J gene TRBJ2-1; D ambiguous. Trimming took 0 bases from V and 8 from J, leaving 11 bases between them. This CDR3 region has 14 residues. Germline V gene lookup returns CDR1 LGHNA and CDR2 YSLEER. The CDR3, as DNA: TGCGCCAGCAGCCAAGATTTAGCTATGTATGAGCAGTTCTTC. Protein: CASSQDLAMYEQFF.

The chain employs TRBV27 and TRBJ1-6, with D perhaps TRBD1 (6 bases). V dropped 3 bases and J dropped 7 bases, with 13 bases sitting between them. Germline CDR1 and CDR2: MNHEY and SMNVEV (reference sequence). The length of the CDR3 is 15 residues. CDR3 in DNA: TGTGCCAGCAGTTTTGGGGGCAGTATGAATTCACCCCTCCACTTT. Encoded protein: CASSFGGSMNSPLHF.

This clone showed up just once. The J gene is TRBJ1-4, the V gene TRBV20-1, with a weak D call TRBD1 (5 bases). The CDR3 runs to 20 residues. The germline V and J ends were trimmed by 3 bases and 6 bases, with 32 bases remaining between them. Germline CDR1 is DFQATT and CDR2 is SNEGSKA (reference sequence). The CDR3 bases are TGCAGTGCTAGTGGGGCCGGGGGGGATCCTATATCTTCGGGTGATGAAAAACTGTTTTTT. This encodes CSASGAGGDPISSGDEKLFF.

The chain carries TRBV28 and TRBJ2-7, with D possibly called TRBD1 or TRBD2 (5 bases each). This CDR3 comprises 14 residues. V lost 8 bases to trimming and J lost 2 bases, with 16 bases between them. Germline CDR1 is MDHEN and CDR2 is SYDVKM. CDR3 nucleotide sequence: TGTGCCAGCGCCCCGGGGCAGTCCCCCTACGAGCAGTACTTC. The encoded protein is CASAPGQSPYEQYF.

The V gene is TRBV19, the J gene TRBJ2-3; tentatively, D is TRBD1 (6 bases). Trimming cost V 6 bases and J 5 bases, with 15 bases left between them. The CDR3 has 14 amino acids. The germline V gene has CDR1 LNHDA and CDR2 SQIVND (reference sequence). The CDR3 sequence: CASRQQGSGDTQYF. DNA for the CDR3: TGTGCCAGTAGGCAACAGGGTTCGGGAGATACGCAGTATTTT.

In DNA, the CDR3 is TGTGCCAGCAGCTTGGTATCCCCTTTCTCTGGGGCCAACGTCCTGACTTTC. It encodes CASSLVSPFSGANVLTF. The chain is built from TRBV5-6 and TRBJ2-6; D remains ambiguous. The length of the CDR3 is 17 residues. Trimming left V 0 bases short and J 0 bases short, with 10 bases between. Germline CDR1 is SGHDT and CDR2 is YYEEEE.

In this sample, this clone turned up once. The J gene is TRBJ1-2, the V gene TRBV29-1, with D hard to call. This CDR3 has 9 residues. V gave up 4 bases and J gave up 6 bases, with 3 bases separating them. Germline CDR1 is SQVTM and CDR2 is ANQGSEA. For the CDR3, the DNA is TGCAGCGTTGGGGATGGCTACACCTTC. Translated: CSVGDGYTF.

This CDR3 reads CASSSSAGPSGYTF. The CDR3 DNA reads as TGTGCCAGCAGTTCCTCGGCAGGACCCTCTGGCTACACCTTC. This chain links TRBV27 with TRBJ1-2; no clear D gene. Deletions cut 4 bases from V and 7 bases from J, with 16 bases between. The CDR3 is 14 amino acids. Germline CDR1 MNHEY, CDR2 SMNVEV (reference sequence).

V is TRBV3-1 (or the pseudogene TRBV3-2) and J is TRBJ1-4, with no clear D. The ends were cut back, 3 bases at V and 5 bases at J, with 10 bases in the middle. CDR1 and CDR2 (germline): LGHDT, YNNKEL (reference sequence). The CDR3 sequence is 14 residues long. In DNA form, the CDR3 reads TGTGCCAGCAGCCATTCTATGGAGAATGAAAAACTGTTTTTT. Translated: CASSHSMENEKLFF.

The chain couples TRBV19 to TRBJ1-1, with D possibly TRBD1 on 5 matching bases. Trimming stripped 5 bases from V and 5 bases from J, with 18 bases between. Germline assignment: CDR1 LNHDA and CDR2 SQIVND (reference sequence). The CDR3 is 15 amino acids. The CDR3 region is CASSPILREGTEAFF. The CDR3 nucleotides read TGTGCCAGTAGTCCAATACTCAGGGAAGGGACTGAAGCTTTCTTT.

The chain carries TRBV19 and TRBJ1-4, with TRBD1 matching 8 bases. Germline values: CDR1 LNHDA, CDR2 SQIVND (reference sequence). The trim removed 7 bases at V and 6 bases at J, leaving 13 bases unmatched. CDR3 size: 16 residues. This CDR3 reads CASTALSTGVDEKLFF. The CDR3 coding sequence is TGTGCCAGTACCGCCTTATCGACAGGGGTTGATGAAAAACTGTTTTTT.

The chain employs TRBV11-2 and TRBJ1-6; D is uncertain. The ends were cut back, 3 bases at V and 0 bases at J, with 6 bases in the middle. The germline V gene encodes CDR1 SGHAT and CDR2 FQNNGV. This CDR3 region has 15 residues. The CDR3 spells CASSFRGSYNSPLHF. CDR3 nucleotide sequence: TGTGCCAGCAGCTTCCGGGGCTCCTATAATTCACCCCTCCACTTT.

This rearrangement joins TRBV6-6 to TRBJ2-5, with 11 bases lining up with TRBD1. This CDR3 has 13 residues. The trim removed 5 bases at V and 7 bases at J, leaving 3 bases unmatched. Germline CDR1 MNHNY, CDR2 SVGAGI (reference sequence). CDR3 region: CASSTGTGGTQYF. CDR3 sequence (DNA): TGTGCCAGCAGTACCGGGACAGGGGGGACCCAGTACTTC.

V gene TRBV28 combines with J gene TRBJ2-7; D unresolved. Per the germline V gene, CDR1 is MDHEN and CDR2 is SYDVKM. V was shortened by 4 bases and J by 2 bases, with 24 bases between the two germline ends. The CDR3 totals 18 residues. This chain's CDR3 is CASSSVNWAPGYPYEQYF. The CDR3 DNA is TGTGCCAGCAGTTCCGTGAATTGGGCGCCAGGCTATCCCTACGAGCAGTACTTC.

The gene calls are TRBV3-1 (or the pseudogene TRBV3-2) and TRBJ1-1; no reliable D call. Germline V gene data show CDR1 as LGHDT and CDR2 as YNNKEL (reference sequence). The V end lost 0 bases, the J end lost 11 bases, and 13 bases lay between the germline ends. The CDR3 loop spans 13 amino acids. The CDR3 protein is CASSQDRLGRAFF. The CDR3 coding sequence is TGTGCCAGCAGCCAAGATCGGCTCGGCCGGGCTTTCTTT.

The chain links TRBV7-2 to TRBJ1-4, with no clear D. There are 12 residues in the CDR3. Trimming removed 5 bases at V and 8 bases at J, with 9 bases between. Germline CDR1 reads SGHTA; CDR2 reads FQGNSA. This CDR3 is CASSPQREKLFF. In DNA form, the CDR3 reads TGTGCCAGCAGCCCTCAGAGGGAAAAACTGTTTTTT.

The chain combines TRBV29-1 with TRBJ1-2; possibly TRBD1 for D (5 bases). From germline, CDR1 is SQVTM and CDR2 ANQGSEA. Trimming removed 5 bases at V and 8 bases at J, with 18 bases between. This CDR3 has 13 amino acids. The CDR3 reads CSVYNPGERGYTF. The CDR3 DNA is TGCAGCGTTTATAACCCGGGGGAACGAGGCTACACCTTC.

The rearrangement uses TRBV6-1 and TRBJ1-5; D is ambiguous. CDR3 size: 17 residues. Trimming took 1 base from V and 6 from J, leaving 19 bases between them. From germline, CDR1 is MNHNS and CDR2 SASEGT. CDR3 amino acids: CASSEVWVGLSGQPQHF. The CDR3 DNA is TGTGCCAGCAGTGAAGTCTGGGTTGGTTTAAGCGGTCAGCCCCAGCATTTT.